This TCR beta chain was identified in a study of blood T cell repertoires in COVID-19. Study details: PBMCs, B-cell-depleted T cells, or T cells were the source of the cDNA or gDNA that made up the material.

The length of the CDR3 is 15 residues. Trimming at V came to 6 bases and at J to 4 bases, leaving 8 bases not matched to a gene. Germline V gives CDR1 MNHEY, CDR2 SVGAGI. Libraries were prepared by immunoSEQ multiplex PCR; TCRdb keeps only in-frame clonotypes and omits some of them. Of some 110,000 clones listed, roughly 80% are singletons. The clonotype comes from an elderly woman with acute or convalescent COVID-19. The chain employs TRBV6-5 and TRBJ1-2, with 10 positions matching TRBD1. Material for sequencing was peripheral blood. Here the CDR3 DNA reads TGTGCCAGCAGCGCCGCCGGGACAGGGGCCTATGGCTACACCTTC. Protein product: CASSAAGTGAYGYTF.